This section outlines one TCR beta chain sequence together with its context. Germline V gene data show CDR1 as MNHEY and CDR2 as SMNVEV (reference sequence). The CDR3 sequence is 14 residues long. These data belong to a study of CXCR3-negative and CXCR3-positive naive CD8 T cells. Study-wide context: Collectively, the libraries yielded about 140 million TRB reads in total, at about 1.5 +/- 0.3 million per library.

With UMI labels, 5' RACE was used to prepare the TRB cDNA libraries. Each CDR3 protein gets one entry in TCRdb, which reprocessed the 5' RACE reads and gives no DNA. The table for this sample gives roughly 89,000 distinct CDR3 sequences. The TCR originated in a human donor in good health. Some clones in this sample may be carry-over from other donors' samples. The chain links TRBV27 to TRBJ2-7; TCRdb's D call, TRBD2, is unchecked because there is no DNA. Input material: naive CXCR3- CD8+ T cells from blood. Subset given: CD45RO-CCR7+CD27+CD95- naive CD8+ T cells lacking CXCR3 (TNR3-). This CDR3 reads CASSLFRGGREQYF.